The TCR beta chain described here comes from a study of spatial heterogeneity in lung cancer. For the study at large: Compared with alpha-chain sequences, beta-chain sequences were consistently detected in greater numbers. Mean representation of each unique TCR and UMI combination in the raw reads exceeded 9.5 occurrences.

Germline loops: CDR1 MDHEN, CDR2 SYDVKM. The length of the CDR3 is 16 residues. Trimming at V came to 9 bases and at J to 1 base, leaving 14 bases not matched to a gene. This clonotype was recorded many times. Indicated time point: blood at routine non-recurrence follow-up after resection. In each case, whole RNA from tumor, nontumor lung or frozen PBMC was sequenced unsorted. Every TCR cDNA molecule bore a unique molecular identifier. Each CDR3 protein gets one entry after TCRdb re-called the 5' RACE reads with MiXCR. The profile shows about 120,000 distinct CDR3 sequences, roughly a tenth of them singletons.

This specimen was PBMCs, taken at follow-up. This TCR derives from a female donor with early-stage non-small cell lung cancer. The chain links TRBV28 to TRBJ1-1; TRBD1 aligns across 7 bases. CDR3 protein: CASRGAPGTANTEAFF. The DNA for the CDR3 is TGTGCCAGTCGAGGGGCCCCCGGGACAGCGAACACTGAAGCTTTCTTT.